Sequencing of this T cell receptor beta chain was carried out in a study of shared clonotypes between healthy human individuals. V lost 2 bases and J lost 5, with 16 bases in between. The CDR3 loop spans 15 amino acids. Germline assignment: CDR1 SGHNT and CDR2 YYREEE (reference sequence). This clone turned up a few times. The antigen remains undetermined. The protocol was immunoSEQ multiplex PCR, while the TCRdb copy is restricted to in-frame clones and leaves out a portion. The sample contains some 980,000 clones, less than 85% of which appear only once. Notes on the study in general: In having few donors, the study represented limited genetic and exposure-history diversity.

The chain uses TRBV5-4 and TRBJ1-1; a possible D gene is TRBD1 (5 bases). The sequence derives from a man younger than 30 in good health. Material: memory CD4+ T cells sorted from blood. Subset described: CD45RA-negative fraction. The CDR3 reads CASSLRGARRTEAFF. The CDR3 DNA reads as TGTGCCAGCAGCTTACGAGGGGCTAGGAGGACTGAAGCTTTCTTT.